This TCR beta chain was observed in a study of blood T cell repertoires in COVID-19. There are 16 residues in the CDR3. Losses at the gene ends were 0 bases for V and 4 bases for J; bases not matched to a gene: 9. Looked up from germline, CDR1 is SQVTM and CDR2 is ANQGSEA. Clones were read by immunoSEQ multiplex PCR, and TCRdb kept only the in-frame ones, dropping some. The sample consists of more than 200,000 clones, about 85% of them appearing once. The chain has TRBV29-1 and TRBJ2-5; 9 bases line up with TRBD1. This clonotype was obtained from a woman of 80 years or more with acute or convalescent COVID-19. Sequencing input: peripheral blood. The CDR3 DNA sequence: TGCAGCGTTGAAGAAAGGGGGGGACAGGGTGGAGAGACCCAGTACTTC. Protein: CSVEERGGQGGETQYF.